These T cell receptor beta chains were read from a single sample in a study of blood T cell repertoires in COVID-19. The protocol was immunoSEQ multiplex PCR, while the TCRdb copy is restricted to in-frame clones and leaves out a portion. This table has some 240,000 clones, roughly 89% appearing once. Sequencing was done on a sample of peripheral blood. These receptors all come from a man aged 55-75 years who had recovered from COVID-19. Both conserved end residues are part of each CDR3. D genes are given only for firm matches. Part of the rows lack a size; the others show once, few, many or a class for expanded clones.

j_call v_call clone_size d_call cdr3_nt cdr3_aa
TRBJ2-1 TRBV19 - - TGTGCCAGTAATGTACAGGGTAGCTCCTACAATGAGCAGTTCTTC CASNVQGSSYNEQFF
TRBJ2-2 TRBV18 - TRBD2 TGTGCCAGCTCACCGGATGGACTAGCGGGATCCACCGGGGAGCTGTTTTTT CASSPDGLAGSTGELFF
TRBJ2-7 TRBV29-1 - TRBD1 TGCAGCGTTGGACAGGGAACCTACGAGCAGTACTTC CSVGQGTYEQYF
TRBJ1-5 TRBV7-8 - - TGTGCCAGCAGCGCTCGCGGGGGGGCCTATCAGCCCCAGCATTTT CASSARGGAYQPQHF
TRBJ1-1 TRBV28 once TRBD1 TGTGCCAGCAGTTTCCCCGACAGGGGCTGGGCTTTCTTT CASSFPDRGWAFF
TRBJ2-1 TRBV9 - - TGTGCCAGCAGCGTCCCCGGGAGCACCCCCCGAGAGCAGTTCTTC CASSVPGSTPREQFF
TRBJ2-1 TRBV6-5 - - TGTGCCACTTCAATCGGGGGGCCCAGAGTGAATGAGCAGTTCTTC CATSIGGPRVNEQFF
TRBJ2-3 TRBV5-5 - TRBD1 TGTGCCAGCAGCTTGCCACAGGGGGTGACAGATACGCAGTATTTT CASSLPQGVTDTQYF
TRBJ2-7 TRBV6-5 - TRBD1 TGTGCCAGTAGTAACAGGGGACCCTACGAGCAGTACTTC CASSNRGPYEQYF
TRBJ1-6 TRBV6-1 - TRBD1 TGTGCCAGCAGTTCCCGACAGGGGGGCAATTCACCCCTCCACTTT CASSSRQGGNSPLHF
TRBJ1-5 TRBV19 - TRBD1 TGTGCCAGTACCCGGGACAGGGATCAGCCCCAGCATTTT CASTRDRDQPQHF
TRBJ1-1 TRBV27 - - TGTGCCAGCAGTTTAACGCGGAGGGGCCTAAATATGAACACTGAAGCTTTCTTT CASSLTRRGLNMNTEAFF
TRBJ2-7 TRBV6-5 - TRBD2 TGTGCCAGCAACTTAAGCGGGGGGTACTACGAGCAGTACTTC CASNLSGGYYEQYF
TRBJ2-5 TRBV10-3 - TRBD2 TGTGCCACCAGGCCCACGGGAGGGGAGACCCAGTACTTC CATRPTGGETQYF
TRBJ2-1 TRBV24-1 - - TGTGCCACCAGTGATTTCGGAAGGGGCCATGAGCAGTTCTTC CATSDFGRGHEQFF
TRBJ1-4 TRBV5-6 - - TGTGCCAGCAGCTTTAGTGACGGGGGATCAAAACTGTTTTTT CASSFSDGGSKLFF
TRBJ2-1 TRBV5-4 few TRBD2 TGTGCCAGCAGCTTGGAAGGGCTAGCGGGAGGGCATGAGCAGTTCTTC CASSLEGLAGGHEQFF
TRBJ2-6 TRBV27 - - TGTGCCAGCAGTTTATACTCGGTCATCTCTGGGGCCAACGTCCTGACTTTC CASSLYSVISGANVLTF
TRBJ1-4 TRBV21-1 - - TGTGCCTTGGTATTCCTTTCTCTCAGGGAAAAACTGTTTTTT CALVFLSLREKLFF
TRBJ2-2 TRBV7-3 - - TGTGCCAGCAGCTTAATGTCGGTGGCCGGGGAGCTGTTTTTT CASSLMSVAGELFF
TRBJ1-2 TRBV30 - - TGTGCCTGGACCCGGGTGGACTTGGATAACTATGGCTACACCTTC CAWTRVDLDNYGYTF
TRBJ2-4 TRBV4-1 - TRBD1 TGCGCCAGCAGCCAAACTCGGACAGGGGGCCTTCTTCAGTACTTC CASSQTRTGGLLQYF
TRBJ1-2 TRBV6-5 - - TGTGCCAGCAGTTACGGGCAGGGGAACTATGGCTACACCTTC CASSYGQGNYGYTF
TRBJ2-2 TRBV19 once - TGTGCCAGTAGTATAGACGGGGGAACCGGGGAGCTGTTTTTT CASSIDGGTGELFF
TRBJ2-1 TRBV20-1 - TRBD2 TGCAGTGCTAGTATACTAGCGGGGGGGCTTCATGAGCAGTTCTTC CSASILAGGLHEQFF
TRBJ2-3 TRBV6-4 - TRBD2 TGTGCCAGCAGTCGGAGCGGGGGGGTGTCAGATACGCAGTATTTT CASSRSGGVSDTQYF
TRBJ1-6 TRBV27 - - TGTGCCAGCAGGTCCACCTGGGCTGGGTCTAATTCACCCCTCCACTTT CASRSTWAGSNSPLHF
TRBJ2-7 TRBV7-8 - - TGTGCCAGCAGCATGGACTTTGGCGAGCAGTACTTC CASSMDFGEQYF
TRBJ1-2 TRBV4-1 - TRBD1 TGCGCCAGCACGACGACAGGGGCTAACTATGGCTACACCTTC CASTTTGANYGYTF
TRBJ1-4 TRBV19 - - TGTGCCAGTAGTAATCCGGGAACTGATAATGAAAAACTGTTTTTT CASSNPGTDNEKLFF
TRBJ2-7 TRBV27 - - TGTGCCAGCAGTTTTTCTGGGGGGTCCTACGAGCAGTACTTC CASSFSGGSYEQYF
TRBJ2-3 TRBV7-8 once TRBD2 TGTGCCAGCAGCTTAGTGGTAGCGGGGGTGGTAGTGCAGTATTTT CASSLVVAGVVVQYF
TRBJ2-2 TRBV5-1 - - TGCGCCAGCAGACGGACTGCGAACACCGGGGAGCTGTTTTTT CASRRTANTGELFF
TRBJ2-7 TRBV28 once - TGTGCCAGCAGCCCTGGGGGCAGGACCCTCTACGAGCAGTACTTC CASSPGGRTLYEQYF
TRBJ1-1 TRBV5-5 - TRBD1 TGTGCCAGCAGCCCCCCGGACAGGAGGGACACTGAAGCTTTCTTT CASSPPDRRDTEAFF